Sequencing of this TCR beta chain was carried out in a study of molecular identifiers for immune sequencing clone quantification. Study-wide findings and caveats: Detection of one spiked Jurkat cell's TCR RNA reportedly worked in some 980,000 naive cells.

Of note for this clonotype: Its antigen remains unknown. The junction does not match germline at one end; this may be a read error.

TCRdb re-called the PCR reads with MiXCR, one entry per CDR3 protein. The sample shows just under 650,000 distinct CDR3 sequences, just under 20% of them seen only once. Naive CD8 libraries used roughly 17,000 to 1,100,000 sorted cells and 10%, 30% or 50% RNA. The CDR3 is 16 residues long. The V gene's germline CDR1 is PRHDT and CDR2 FYEKMQ (reference sequence). Material: naive CD8+ T cells from blood, with Jurkat cell RNA spiked in. Subset here: FACS-sorted CD8+CD4-CCR7+CD45RA+ naive T cells. The chain combines TRBV13 with TRBJ2-3; D is possibly TRBD2 (6 bases). The clonotype comes from a human donor in good health. Some libraries in this study had Jurkat cell RNA spiked in. The CDR3 DNA sequence: TGTGCCAGCAGCTCAGTGGGAGGCACGACCACAGATACGCAGTGTTTT. It encodes CASSSVGGTTTDTQCF.